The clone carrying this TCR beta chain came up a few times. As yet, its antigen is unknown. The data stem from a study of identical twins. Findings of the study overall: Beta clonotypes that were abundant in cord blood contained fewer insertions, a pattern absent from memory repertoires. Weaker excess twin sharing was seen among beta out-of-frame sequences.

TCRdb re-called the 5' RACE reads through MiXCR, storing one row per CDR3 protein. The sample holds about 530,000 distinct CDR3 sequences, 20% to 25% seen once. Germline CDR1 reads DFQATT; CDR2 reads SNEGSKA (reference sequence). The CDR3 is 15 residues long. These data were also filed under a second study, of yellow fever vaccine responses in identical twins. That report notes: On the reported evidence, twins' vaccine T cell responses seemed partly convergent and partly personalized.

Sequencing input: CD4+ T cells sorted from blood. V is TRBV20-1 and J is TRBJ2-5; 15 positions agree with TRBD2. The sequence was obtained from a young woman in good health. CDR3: CRPGLAGGARETQYF. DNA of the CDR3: TGCAGGCCGGGACTAGCGGGGGGAGCACGGGAGACCCAGTACTTC.